These 9 T cell receptor beta chains originate from one sample sequenced in a study of T cells in Graves' hyperthyroidism and ophthalmopathy. TCR beta CDR3 regions were amplified from RNA. First-round RT-PCR targeting the TCR CDR3 was performed with the HTBI primer set. MiXCR, run by TCRdb on the multiplex PCR reads, gives a single entry per CDR3 protein. The data contain approximately 430,000 distinct CDR3 sequences, approximately 14% of them singletons. Sample: blood. The receptors come from a woman under 30 with Graves' hyperthyroidism.

This clonotype was found many times. V gene TRBV20-1 combines with J gene TRBJ2-7; 7 nucleotides match TRBD1. This CDR3 has 12 amino acids. CDR1 is DFQATT and CDR2 is SNEGSKA in the germline V gene (reference sequence). The J segment lost 3 bases and the V segment lost 5 bases, leaving 4 bases of the junction unmatched. CDR3 sequence reads: CSAPTGIYEQYF. DNA for the CDR3: TGCAGTGCTCCGACAGGGATCTACGAGCAGTACTTC.

The rearrangement joins TRBV5-1 to TRBJ2-5, with 7 bases fitting TRBD2. The V gene end was trimmed by 0 bases and the J gene end by 3 bases; junction bases not matched to a gene: 8. The germline V gene has CDR1 SGHRS and CDR2 YFSETQ. The CDR3 runs 16 residues. As DNA, the CDR3 is TGCGCCAGCAGCTTGGTGGGAGGGACGGGAAAAGAGACCCAGTACTTC. It translates to CASSLVGGTGKETQYF. Using reference TRBV5-1 and TRBJ2-5 for the parts outside the CDR3, the full variable domain is KAGVTQTPRYLIKTRGQQVTLSCSPISGHRSVSWYQQTPGQGLQFLFEYFSETQRNKGNFPGRFSGRQFSNSRSEMNVSTLELGDSALYLCASSLVGGTGKETQYFGPGTRLLVL.

This clonotype was detected many times. The chain carries TRBV3-1 and TRBJ2-7; no clear D gene. CDR3 length equals 13 residues. CDR1 LGHDT and CDR2 YNNKEL come from the germline V gene (reference sequence). V was cut by 8 bases and J by 8 bases, with 19 bases left in between. In DNA, the CDR3 is TGTGCCAGCGGGGAACTGGATTCTACGAAGCAGTACTTC. Protein: CASGELDSTKQYF.

This clonotype was detected ten times or more. The rearrangement uses TRBV7-2 and TRBJ2-7; D gene uncertain. V was pared by 2 bases and J by 6 bases, with 11 bases between. The germline V gene has CDR1 SGHTA and CDR2 FQGNSA. The CDR3 is made up of 13 amino acids. Written as DNA, the CDR3 is TGTGCCAGCAGCTTACTCCAGGACGGCGAGCAGTACTTC. It specifies CASSLLQDGEQYF.

At least ten counts were recorded for this clonotype. The V call is TRBV20-1, the J call TRBJ2-7; TRBD1 matches 10 bases. Looked up from germline, CDR1 is DFQATT and CDR2 is SNEGSKA (reference sequence). The CDR3 loop spans 14 amino acids. J was trimmed by 2 bases and V by 6 bases; bases with no gene match: 7. CDR3 bases: TGCAGTGCGCGGGACAGGGGTCGAACCTACGAGCAGTACTTC. This sequence encodes CSARDRGRTYEQYF.

The V gene is TRBV5-6, the J gene TRBJ2-6; 10 nucleotides line up with TRBD1. CDR3 length equals 20 residues. V was pared by 0 bases and J by 1 base, with 10 bases of the junction left unmatched. Germline CDR1 reads SGHDT; CDR2 reads YYEEEE. CDR3 nucleotide sequence: TGTGCCAGCAGCTTGGGCCCCTTGGGGACAGGGGTATCTGGGGCCAACGTCCTGACTTTC. Translated: CASSLGPLGTGVSGANVLTF.

This clonotype was observed many times. The chain links TRBV5-1 to TRBJ2-6; D perhaps matches TRBD1 (5 bases). The germline V gene encodes CDR1 SGHRS and CDR2 YFSETQ. The CDR3 is 17 residues long. The V and J ends lost 1 base and 0 bases respectively, with 11 bases between them. DNA of the CDR3: TGCGCCAGCAGCTTGACAGGATTCTTCTCTGGGGCCAACGTCCTGACTTTC. Protein sequence: CASSLTGFFSGANVLTF.

V is TRBV12-3 or TRBV12-4 and J is TRBJ2-7; 11 bases are a match to TRBD1. The CDR3 spans 17 residues. The trim removed 5 bases at V and 1 base at J, leaving 10 bases unmatched. Here the CDR3 reads CASSPWTGGLLSYEQYF. As DNA, the CDR3 is TGTGCCAGCAGTCCGTGGACAGGGGGCCTTCTTTCCTACGAGCAGTACTTC.

At least ten counts were recorded for this clonotype. The chain links TRBV7-2 to TRBJ2-7, with 7 bases identical to TRBD1. The CDR3 sequence is 13 residues long. V was clipped by 5 bases and J by 4 bases; unmatched bases: 5. Germline V CDR1 and CDR2: SGHTA, FQGNSA. In nucleotides, the CDR3 is TGTGCCAGCAGCCGTGCACAGGGGTACGAGCAGTACTTC. Protein sequence: CASSRAQGYEQYF.